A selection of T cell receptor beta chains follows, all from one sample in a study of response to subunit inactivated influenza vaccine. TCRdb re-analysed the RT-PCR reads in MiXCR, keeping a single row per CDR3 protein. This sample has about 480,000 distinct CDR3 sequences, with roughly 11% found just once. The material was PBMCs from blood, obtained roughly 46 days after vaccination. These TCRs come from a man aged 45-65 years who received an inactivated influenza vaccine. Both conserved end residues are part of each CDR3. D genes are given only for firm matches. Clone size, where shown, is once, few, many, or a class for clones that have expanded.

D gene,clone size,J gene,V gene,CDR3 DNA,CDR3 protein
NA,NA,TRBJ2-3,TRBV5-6,TGTGCCAGCAGCTTACAGGGACCCCGTAGCACAGATACGCAGTATTTT,CASSLQGPRSTDTQYF
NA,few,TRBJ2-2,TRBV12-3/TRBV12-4,TGTGCCAGCTACCAGGGTACGAACACCGGGGAGCTGTTTTTT,CASYQGTNTGELFF
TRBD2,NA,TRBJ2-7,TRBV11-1,TGTGCCAGCAGCTTCCGCCGGGGGGTAGTAGGAACTACGACCTACGAGCAGTACTTC,CASSFRRGVVGTTTYEQYF
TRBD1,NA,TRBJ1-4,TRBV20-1,TGCAGTGCAGGGGGCAGCCATAATGAAAAACTGTTTTTT,CSAGGSHNEKLFF
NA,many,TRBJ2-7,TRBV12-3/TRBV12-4,TGTGCCAGCAGTTACGCAGCCTACGAGCAGTACTTC,CASSYAAYEQYF
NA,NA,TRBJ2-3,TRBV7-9,TGTGCCAGCAGCGAGGACAACACAGATACGCAGTATTTT,CASSEDNTDTQYF
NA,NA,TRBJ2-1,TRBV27,TGTGCCAGCCGACCGGGACGGTACAATGAGCAGTTCTTC,CASRPGRYNEQFF
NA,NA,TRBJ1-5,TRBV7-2,TGTGCCAGCAGCCTATCACAGGGTAGCAATCAGCCCCAGCATTTT,CASSLSQGSNQPQHF
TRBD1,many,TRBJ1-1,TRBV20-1,TGCAGTGCTACAGGGGGGCACACTGAAGCTTTCTTT,CSATGGHTEAFF
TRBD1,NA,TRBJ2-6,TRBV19,TGTGCCAGTCGACAGGGTAAGGCGTCTCCTGGGGCCAACGTCCTGACTTTC,CASRQGKASPGANVLTF
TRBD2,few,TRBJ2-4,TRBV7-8,TGTGCCAGCAGCTTGGCGGTGCGGGAGGGCCGATTTAGAGCCAAAAACATTCAGTACTTC,CASSLAVREGRFRAKNIQYF
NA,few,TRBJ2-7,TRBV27,TGTGCCAGCAGACCGACTCGCACGGCCGAGCAGTACTTC,CASRPTRTAEQYF
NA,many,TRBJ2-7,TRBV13,TGTGCCAGCAGTCCTTTAGCACAGGGCAATTCCTACGAGCAGTACTTC,CASSPLAQGNSYEQYF
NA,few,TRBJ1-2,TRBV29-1,TGCAGCGTTGTTGGTCAAGGGTGGGGCTACACCTTC,CSVVGQGWGYTF
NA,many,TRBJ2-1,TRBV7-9,TGTGCCAGCACCCAACAGGGCAATGAGCAGTTCTTC,CASTQQGNEQFF
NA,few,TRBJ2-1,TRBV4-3,TGCGCCAGCAGCCAAGTCCCCGAGAATGAGCAGTTCTTC,CASSQVPENEQFF
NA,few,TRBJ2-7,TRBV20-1,TGCAGTGCTAGAGATGGGGCGGGGAGCTACGAGCAGTACTTC,CSARDGAGSYEQYF
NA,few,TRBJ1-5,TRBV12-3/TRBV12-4,TGTGCCAGCAGTTTATCAATCCCCGATCAGCCCCAGCATTTT,CASSLSIPDQPQHF
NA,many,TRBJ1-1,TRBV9,TGTGCCAGCAGCGTAGGGGGGGCAGACCTTGAAGCTTTCTTT,CASSVGGADLEAFF
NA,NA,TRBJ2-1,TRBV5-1,TGCGCCAGCAGCTTGGAGGCCCGAGTAGACAATGAGCAGTTCTTC,CASSLEARVDNEQFF
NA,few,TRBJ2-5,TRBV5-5,TGTGCCAGCAGCTCCGAGGGGGTATCGGGAGAGACCCAGTACTTC,CASSSEGVSGETQYF